This T cell receptor (beta chain) was retrieved from a study of Graves' ophthalmopathy and Graves' hyperthyroidism. RNA transcripts were the template, and TCR beta CDR3 regions were amplified from them. Amplification began with first-round RT-PCR using HTBI primers, then second-round multiplex PCR was performed. TCRdb re-called the multiplex PCR reads through MiXCR, storing one row per CDR3 protein. This table holds fewer than 650,000 distinct CDR3 sequences, 22% found once. Study-wide results and caveats: Prediction of ophthalmopathy progression reached 70.59% sensitivity and under 80% specificity.

The CDR3 extends over 11 amino acids. CDR1 is SNHLY and CDR2 is FYNNEI in the germline V gene. This clonotype was counted many times. Its specificity is not known. Source material: peripheral blood. This chain links TRBV2 with TRBJ2-5, with D possibly being TRBD2 (6 bases). The TCR sequence derives from a woman in her late teens or twenties with stable Graves' hyperthyroidism. Some clones in this sample may be carry-over from other donors' samples. The CDR3 nucleotides read TGTGCTACGGGGGTTTCGGAGACCCAGTACTTC. Translated, it gives CATGVSETQYF.